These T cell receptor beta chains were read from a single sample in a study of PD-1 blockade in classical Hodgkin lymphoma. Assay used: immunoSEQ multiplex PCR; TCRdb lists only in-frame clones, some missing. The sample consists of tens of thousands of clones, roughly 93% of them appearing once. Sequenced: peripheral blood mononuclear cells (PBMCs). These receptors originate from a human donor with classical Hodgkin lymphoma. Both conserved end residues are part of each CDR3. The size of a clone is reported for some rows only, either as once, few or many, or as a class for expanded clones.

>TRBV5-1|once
CASSSGTSRETQYF
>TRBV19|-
CASSIVPTSYEQYF
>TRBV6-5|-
CASSPTTSGYNEQFF
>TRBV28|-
CASSLGGFGYTF
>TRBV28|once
CASSQNIGGEKLFF
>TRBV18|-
CASSLGLAGLKDEQFF
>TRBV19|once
CASSRLARGGQETQYF
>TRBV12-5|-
CASGLGSRNTEAFF
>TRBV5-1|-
CASSLSSGSIEQFF
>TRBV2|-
CASIRETRLDGEKLFF
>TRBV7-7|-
CASSAGTSGSLDF
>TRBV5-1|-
CASSSQGTLYNEQFF
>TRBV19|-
CASTPGGGFSYEQYF
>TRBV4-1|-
CASSPPGGSGIVTDTQYF
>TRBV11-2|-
CASSLVLRGGKETQYF
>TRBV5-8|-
CASSLEGLWNEQFF
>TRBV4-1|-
CASSPGASPGRSNQPQHF
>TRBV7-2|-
CASSLARQGPDTQYF
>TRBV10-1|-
CANRHLAYPPSYNEQFF
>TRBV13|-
CASSLGQGFYGYTF
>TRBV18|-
CASSPGLLNNEQFF
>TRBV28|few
CASSGKRGPDTQYF
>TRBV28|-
CASSPLGAENEKLFF
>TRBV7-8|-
CASSLTGRSYTGELFF
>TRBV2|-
CASRVQTGVTGELFF
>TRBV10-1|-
CASSVGFSEETQYF
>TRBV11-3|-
CASSLAGGSYNEQFF
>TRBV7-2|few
CASSLGSLAGGKETQYF
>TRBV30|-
CAWSPRGFQPHNQPQHF
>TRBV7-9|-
CASSPQGRTEAFF
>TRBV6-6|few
CASSSGGTNTGELFF
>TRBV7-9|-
CASSLTEGAYEQYF
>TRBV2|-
CASRIAEILTDTQYF
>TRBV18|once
CASSPEALVYGYTF
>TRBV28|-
CASTLQVRLSNQPQHF
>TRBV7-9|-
CASSLDPYTGELFF
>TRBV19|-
CASNWGTMNTEAFF